This T cell receptor beta chain was identified in a study of blood T cells in healthy people across ages. As regards this clonotype: The target antigen is unknown.

The germline V gene has CDR1 DFQATT and CDR2 SNEGSKA (reference sequence). V was cut by 4 bases and J by 2 bases, with 12 bases left in between. The CDR3 runs 13 residues. Study-wide results and caveats: Diversity figures derived from one million T cells were judged to underestimate the true value.

Primers used in a second PCR of about 6 to 11 cycles were a sample-barcoded 5' primer and a J-beta primer mix. A template-switch adaptor containing 12 random nucleotides labeled each cDNA molecule. TCRdb used MiXCR to reprocess the 5' RACE reads, holding one entry per CDR3 protein. Here the sample spans over 750,000 distinct CDR3 sequences, 25% being singletons. The sample also formed part of further work on T cells of mothers and their children. As that study records: Evidence of persistent microchimeric T cell clones was absent.

The material sequenced was blood. The clonotype originates from a boy younger than 18 in good health. The V call is TRBV20-1, the J call TRBJ2-7; weak D call: TRBD2 (6 bases). The CDR3 sequence: CSATPGLPYEQYF. As DNA, the CDR3 is TGCAGTGCTACCCCGGGACTGCCCTACGAGCAGTACTTC.